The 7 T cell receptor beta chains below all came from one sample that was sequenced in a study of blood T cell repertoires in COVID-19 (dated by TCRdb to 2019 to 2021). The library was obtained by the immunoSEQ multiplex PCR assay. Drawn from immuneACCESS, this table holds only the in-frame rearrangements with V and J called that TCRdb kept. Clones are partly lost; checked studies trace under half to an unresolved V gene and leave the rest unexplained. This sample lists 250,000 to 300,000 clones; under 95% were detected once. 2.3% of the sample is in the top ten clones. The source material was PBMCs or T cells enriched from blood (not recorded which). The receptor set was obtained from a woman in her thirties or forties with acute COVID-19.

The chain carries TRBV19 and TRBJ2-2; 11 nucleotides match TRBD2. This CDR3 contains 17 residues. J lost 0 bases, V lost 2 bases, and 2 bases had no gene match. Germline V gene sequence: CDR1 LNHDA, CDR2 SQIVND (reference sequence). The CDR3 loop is CASSILAGGPNTGELFF. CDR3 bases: TGTGCCAGTAGTATACTAGCGGGAGGCCCGAACACCGGGGAGCTGTTTTTT.

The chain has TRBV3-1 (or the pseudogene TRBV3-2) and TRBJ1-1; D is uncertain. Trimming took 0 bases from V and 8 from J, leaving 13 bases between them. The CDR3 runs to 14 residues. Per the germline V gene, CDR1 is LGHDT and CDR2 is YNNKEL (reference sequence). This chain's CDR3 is CASSQEGRKGEAFF. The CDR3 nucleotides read TGTGCCAGCAGCCAAGAAGGGAGAAAGGGAGAAGCTTTCTTT.

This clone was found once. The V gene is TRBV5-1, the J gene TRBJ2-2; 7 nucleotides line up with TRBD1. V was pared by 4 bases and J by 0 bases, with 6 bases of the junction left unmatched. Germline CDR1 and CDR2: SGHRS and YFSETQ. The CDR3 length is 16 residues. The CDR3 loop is CASSRQTGSNTGELFF. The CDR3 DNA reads TGCGCCAGCAGCCGTCAGACAGGGTCGAACACCGGGGAGCTGTTTTTT.

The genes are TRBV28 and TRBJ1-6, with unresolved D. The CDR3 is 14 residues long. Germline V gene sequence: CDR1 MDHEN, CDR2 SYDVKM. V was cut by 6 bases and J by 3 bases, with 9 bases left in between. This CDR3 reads CASRLGVYNSPLHF. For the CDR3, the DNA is TGTGCCAGCAGGCTCGGGGTCTATAATTCACCCCTCCACTTT.

CDR3: CASTMWGRAYEQYF. CDR3 DNA sequence: TGTGCCAGCACCATGTGGGGGCGGGCCTACGAGCAGTACTTC. This chain links TRBV5-6 with TRBJ2-7, with TRBD1 as a possible D gene (6 bases). CDR1 is SGHDT and CDR2 is YYEEEE in the germline V gene. Trimming stripped 6 bases from V and 2 bases from J, with 15 bases between. CDR3 length: 14 amino acids.

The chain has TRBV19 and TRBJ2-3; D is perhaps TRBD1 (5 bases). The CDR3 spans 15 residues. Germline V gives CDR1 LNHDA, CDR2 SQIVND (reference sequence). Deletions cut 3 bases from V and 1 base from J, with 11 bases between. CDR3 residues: CASSIGPRGTDTQYF. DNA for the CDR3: TGTGCCAGTAGTATTGGTCCCAGGGGCACAGATACGCAGTATTTT.

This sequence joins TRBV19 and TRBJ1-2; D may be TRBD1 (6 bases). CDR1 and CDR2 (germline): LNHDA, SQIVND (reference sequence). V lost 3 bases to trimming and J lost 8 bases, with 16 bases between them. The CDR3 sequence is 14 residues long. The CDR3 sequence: CASSMRGGAEGYTF. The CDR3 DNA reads TGTGCCAGTAGTATGAGGGGGGGCGCAGAAGGCTACACCTTC.